The 10 T cell receptor beta chains reported below all come from one sample, sequenced in a study of blood T cell repertoires in COVID-19. TCRdb's table, derived via immunoSEQ multiplex PCR, lists solely in-frame clones and lacks some. The sample lists about 60,000 clones, approximately 77% occurring once. Material: peripheral blood. These receptors were taken from a human donor in a cohort sampled during active COVID-19.

V usage is TRBV4-2 and J usage is TRBJ2-7, with D perhaps TRBD2 (5 bases). V was clipped by 1 base and J by 5 bases, with 15 bases between them. The CDR3 covers 15 residues. CDR1 LGHNA and CDR2 YNFKEQ come from the germline V gene. CDR3 in DNA: TGTGCCAGCAGCCAAGTCGAGGGCCAATCCCACGAGCAGTACTTC. Amino acids: CASSQVEGQSHEQYF.

This clone showed up just a few times. The chain's CDR3 is CASSSTDRGRRNEQFF. The DNA of the CDR3 is TGTGCCAGCAGCTCCACGGACAGGGGGCGCAGGAATGAGCAGTTCTTC. The chain has TRBV7-3 and TRBJ2-1, with 11 nucleotides matching TRBD1. J gave up 7 bases and V 4 bases, and 9 bases lay outside the gene matches. Germline CDR1 and CDR2: SGHTA and FQGTGA. The CDR3 covers 16 residues.

The V call is TRBV5-1, the J call TRBJ2-7; the match to TRBD1 covers 7 bases. V trimming: 0 bases; J trimming: 2 bases; junction bases outside the gene matches: 2. Germline CDR1 is SGHRS and CDR2 is YFSETQ. The CDR3 consists of 14 residues. In DNA, the CDR3 is TGCGCCAGCAGCTTGGGGGACAGAGCCTACGAGCAGTACTTC. Translating it yields CASSLGDRAYEQYF.

V is TRBV7-2 and J is TRBJ1-6, with 8 bases identical to TRBD1. Germline CDR1 SGHTA, CDR2 FQGNSA. The CDR3 sequence is 15 residues long. Trimming removed 5 bases from V and 7 bases from J; junction bases left unmatched: 7. CDR3 in DNA: TGTGCCAGCAGCGCCCCGACAGGGGAGAATTCACCCCTCCACTTT. Translated, it gives CASSAPTGENSPLHF.

This CDR3 is CASRSSSGGAGGELFF. The CDR3 DNA is TGTGCCAGCAGGAGTTCTAGCGGGGGGGCCGGCGGGGAGCTGTTTTTT. The rearrangement uses TRBV12-1 and TRBJ2-2; the table gives TRBD2 as D, unverified against the DNA. TRBV12-1 corresponds to a pseudogene. The CDR3 totals 16 residues.

This clone was recorded a few times. J is TRBJ2-7 and V is TRBV18; TRBD1 agrees at 12 bases. Per the germline V gene, CDR1 is KGHSH and CDR2 is LQKENI. The CDR3 runs 16 residues. V gave up 2 bases and J gave up 6 bases; unmatched junction bases: 8. CDR3 region: CASSPSPGTGGAEQYF. The CDR3 region has the DNA TGTGCCAGCTCACCATCCCCCGGGACAGGGGGCGCCGAGCAGTACTTC.

The chain is built from TRBV11-2 and TRBJ1-6; TRBD1 might be the D (5 bases). The CDR3 has 17 residues. V lost 3 bases to trimming and J lost 7 bases, with 19 bases between them. Germline CDR1 is SGHAT and CDR2 is FQNNGV. DNA for the CDR3: TGTGCCAGCAGCTTGCTTGTGGTACAAAGGGGAAATTCACCCCTCCACTTT. Amino acid sequence: CASSLLVVQRGNSPLHF.

The chain carries TRBV27 and TRBJ2-7, with 10 bases identical to TRBD2. The V gene end was trimmed by 3 bases and the J gene end by 0 bases; junction bases not matched to a gene: 2. Germline V gene sequence: CDR1 MNHEY, CDR2 SMNVEV (reference sequence). The CDR3 extends over 15 amino acids. CDR3 DNA: TGTGCCAGCAGTTTCAGCGGGAGGGGCTCCTACGAGCAGTACTTC. It yields the protein CASSFSGRGSYEQYF.

This chain connects TRBV19 to TRBJ1-3, with a tentative D call TRBD1 (5 bases). The length of the CDR3 is 12 residues. Per germline, CDR1 LNHDA and CDR2 SQIVND (reference sequence). Trimming left V 7 bases short and J 4 bases short, with 8 bases between. The CDR3 reads CASMGPGNTIYF. CDR3 nucleotides: TGTGCCAGTATGGGGCCAGGAAACACCATATATTTT. Looking up the rest from reference TRBV19 and TRBJ1-3 gives the full variable domain: DGGITQSPKYLFRKEGQNVTLSCEQNLNHDAMYWYRQDPGQGLRLIYYSQIVNDFQKGDIAEGYSVSREKKESFPLTVTSAQKNPTAFYLCASMGPGNTIYFGEGSWLTVV.

This chain links TRBV11-2 with TRBJ2-4; 10 nucleotides agree with TRBD1. Germline lookup yields CDR1 SGHAT and CDR2 FQNNGV. The junction had 9 bases not matched to a gene; V was cut back by 5 bases and J by 5 bases. The CDR3 loop spans 16 amino acids. The CDR3, as DNA: TGTGCCAGCAGCCCCCGGACAGGGGGGATTGAAAACATTCAGTACTTC. Protein: CASSPRTGGIENIQYF.